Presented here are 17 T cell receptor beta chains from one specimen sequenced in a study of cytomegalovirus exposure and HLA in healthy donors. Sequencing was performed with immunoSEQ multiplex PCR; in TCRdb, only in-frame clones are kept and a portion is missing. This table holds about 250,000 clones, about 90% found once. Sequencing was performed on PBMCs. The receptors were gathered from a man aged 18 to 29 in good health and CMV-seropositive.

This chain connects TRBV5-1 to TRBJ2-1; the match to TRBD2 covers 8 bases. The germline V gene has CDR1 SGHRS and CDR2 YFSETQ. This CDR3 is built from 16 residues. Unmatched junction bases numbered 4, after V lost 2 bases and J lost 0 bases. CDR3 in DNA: TGCGCCAGCAGCTTACTCGGGGGGGACTCCTACAATGAGCAGTTCTTC. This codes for CASSLLGGDSYNEQFF.

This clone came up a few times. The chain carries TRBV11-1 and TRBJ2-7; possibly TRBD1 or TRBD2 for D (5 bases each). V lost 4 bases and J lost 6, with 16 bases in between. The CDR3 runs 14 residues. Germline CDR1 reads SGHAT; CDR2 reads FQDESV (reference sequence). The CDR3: CASSSSRGTGEQYF. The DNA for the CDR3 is TGTGCCAGCAGCTCCAGCAGAGGGACCGGCGAGCAGTACTTC. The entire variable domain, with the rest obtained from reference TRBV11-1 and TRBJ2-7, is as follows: EAEVAQSPRYKITEKSQAVAFWCDPISGHATLYWYRQILGQGPELLVQFQDESVVDDSQLPKDRFSAERLKGVDSTLKIQPAELGDSAMYLCASSSSRGTGEQYFGPGTRLTVT.

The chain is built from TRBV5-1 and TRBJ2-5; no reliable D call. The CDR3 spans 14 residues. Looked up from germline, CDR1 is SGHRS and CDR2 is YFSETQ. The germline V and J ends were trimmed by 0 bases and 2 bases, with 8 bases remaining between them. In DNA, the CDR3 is TGCGCCAGCAGCTTGGGGTCCAGACAAGAGACCCAGTACTTC. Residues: CASSLGSRQETQYF. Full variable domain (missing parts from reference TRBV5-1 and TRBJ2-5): KAGVTQTPRYLIKTRGQQVTLSCSPISGHRSVSWYQQTPGQGLQFLFEYFSETQRNKGNFPGRFSGRQFSNSRSEMNVSTLELGDSALYLCASSLGSRQETQYFGPGTRLLVL.

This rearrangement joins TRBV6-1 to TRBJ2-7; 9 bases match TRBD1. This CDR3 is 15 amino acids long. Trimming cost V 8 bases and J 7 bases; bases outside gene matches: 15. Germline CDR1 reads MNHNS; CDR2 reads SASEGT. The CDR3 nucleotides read TGTGCCAGCGCGTTACGGGACAGGGACCTGGTGGAGCAGTACTTC. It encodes CASALRDRDLVEQYF.

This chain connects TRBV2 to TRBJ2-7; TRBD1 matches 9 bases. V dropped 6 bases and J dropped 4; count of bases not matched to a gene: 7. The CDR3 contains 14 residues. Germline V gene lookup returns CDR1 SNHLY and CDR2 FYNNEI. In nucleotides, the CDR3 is TGTGCCAGCAGCCGAACAGGGGGCGGGTACGAGCAGTACTTC. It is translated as CASSRTGGGYEQYF. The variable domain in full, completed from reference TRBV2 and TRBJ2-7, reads EPEVTQTPSHQVTQMGQEVILRCVPISNHLYFYWYRQILGQKVEFLVSFYNNEISEKSEIFDDQFSVERPDGSNFTLKIRSTKLEDSAMYFCASSRTGGGYEQYFGPGTRLTVT.

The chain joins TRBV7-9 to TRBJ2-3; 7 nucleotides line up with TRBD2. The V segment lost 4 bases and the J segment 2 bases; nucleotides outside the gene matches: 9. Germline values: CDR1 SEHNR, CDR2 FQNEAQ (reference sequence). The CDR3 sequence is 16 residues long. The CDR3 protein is CASSSLTSAITDTQYF. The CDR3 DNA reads TGTGCCAGCAGCTCTCTTACTAGCGCCATCACAGATACGCAGTATTTT.

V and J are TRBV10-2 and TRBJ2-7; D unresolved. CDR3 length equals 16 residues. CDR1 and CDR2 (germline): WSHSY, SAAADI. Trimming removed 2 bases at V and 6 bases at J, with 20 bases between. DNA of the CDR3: TGCGCCAGCAGTGAGACGCCCCTTGTGGGCCGAGGCGAGCAGTACTTC. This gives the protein CASSETPLVGRGEQYF.

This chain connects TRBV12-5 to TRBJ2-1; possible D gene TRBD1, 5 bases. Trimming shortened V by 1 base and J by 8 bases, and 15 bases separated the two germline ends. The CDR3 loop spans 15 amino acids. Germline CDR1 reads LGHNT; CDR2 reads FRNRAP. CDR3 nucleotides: TGTGCTAGTGGTTTGGACAGGCCGGCATACGATGAGCAGTTCTTC. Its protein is CASGLDRPAYDEQFF.

The CDR3 DNA reads TGTGCCTGCCAGGGGGACATGAACACTGAAGCTTTCTTT. Protein product: CACQGDMNTEAFF. The chain is built from TRBV10-3 and TRBJ1-1; 7 bases align to TRBD1. Looked up from germline, CDR1 is ENHRY and CDR2 is SYGVKD. With 11 bases clipped from V and 0 bases from J, the junction kept 6 bases outside the gene matches. This CDR3 spans 13 amino acids.

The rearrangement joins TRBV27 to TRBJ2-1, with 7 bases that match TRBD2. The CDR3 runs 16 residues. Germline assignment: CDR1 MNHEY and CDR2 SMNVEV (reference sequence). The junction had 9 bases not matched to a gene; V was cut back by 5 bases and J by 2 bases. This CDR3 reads CASSPQTGTTYNEQFF. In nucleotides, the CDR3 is TGTGCCAGCAGTCCCCAGACGGGGACTACCTACAATGAGCAGTTCTTC.

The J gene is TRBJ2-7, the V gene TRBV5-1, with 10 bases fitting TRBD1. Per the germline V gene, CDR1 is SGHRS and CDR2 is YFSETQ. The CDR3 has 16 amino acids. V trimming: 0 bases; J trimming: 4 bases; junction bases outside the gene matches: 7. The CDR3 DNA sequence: TGCGCCAGCAGCTTGGGTAGGGACAGGGGATGGTACGAGCAGTACTTC. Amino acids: CASSLGRDRGWYEQYF.

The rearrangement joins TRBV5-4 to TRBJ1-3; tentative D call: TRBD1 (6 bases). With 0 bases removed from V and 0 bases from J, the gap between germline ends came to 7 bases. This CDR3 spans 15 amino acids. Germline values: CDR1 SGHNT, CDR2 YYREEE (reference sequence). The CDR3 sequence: CASSLADSSGNTIYF. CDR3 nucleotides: TGTGCCAGCAGCTTGGCGGACAGCTCTGGAAACACCATATATTTT.

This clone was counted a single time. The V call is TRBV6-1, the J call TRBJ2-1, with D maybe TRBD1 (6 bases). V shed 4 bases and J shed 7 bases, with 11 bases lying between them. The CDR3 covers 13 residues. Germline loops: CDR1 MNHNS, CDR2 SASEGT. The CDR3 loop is CASSVGQRNEQFF. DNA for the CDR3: TGTGCCAGCAGTGTTGGACAGAGGAATGAGCAGTTCTTC.

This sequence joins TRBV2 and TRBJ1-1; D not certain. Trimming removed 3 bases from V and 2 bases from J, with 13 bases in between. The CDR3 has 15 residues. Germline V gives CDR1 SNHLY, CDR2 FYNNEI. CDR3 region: CASSDFGEINTEAFF. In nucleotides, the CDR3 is TGTGCCAGCAGTGATTTTGGTGAGATAAACACTGAAGCTTTCTTT.

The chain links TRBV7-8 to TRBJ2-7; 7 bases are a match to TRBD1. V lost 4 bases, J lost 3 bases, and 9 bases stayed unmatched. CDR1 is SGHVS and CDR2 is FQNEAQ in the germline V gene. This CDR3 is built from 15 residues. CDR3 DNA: TGTGCCAGCAGCTCGCCTCTCGGACAGGACTACGAGCAGTACTTC. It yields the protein CASSSPLGQDYEQYF.

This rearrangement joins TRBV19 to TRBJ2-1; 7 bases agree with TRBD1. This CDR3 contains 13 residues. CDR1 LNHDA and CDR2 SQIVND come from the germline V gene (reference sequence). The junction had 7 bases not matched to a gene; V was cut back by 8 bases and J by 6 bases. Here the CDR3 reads CASGTDDFNEQFF. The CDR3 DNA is TGTGCCAGTGGGACAGATGATTTCAATGAGCAGTTCTTC.

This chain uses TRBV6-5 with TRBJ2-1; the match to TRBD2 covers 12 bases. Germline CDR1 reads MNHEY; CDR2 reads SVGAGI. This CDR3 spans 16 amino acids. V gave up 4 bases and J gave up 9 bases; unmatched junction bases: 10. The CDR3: CASSSPTSGRKGEQFF. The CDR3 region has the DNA TGTGCCAGCAGTTCCCCCACTAGCGGGAGGAAGGGTGAGCAGTTCTTC.